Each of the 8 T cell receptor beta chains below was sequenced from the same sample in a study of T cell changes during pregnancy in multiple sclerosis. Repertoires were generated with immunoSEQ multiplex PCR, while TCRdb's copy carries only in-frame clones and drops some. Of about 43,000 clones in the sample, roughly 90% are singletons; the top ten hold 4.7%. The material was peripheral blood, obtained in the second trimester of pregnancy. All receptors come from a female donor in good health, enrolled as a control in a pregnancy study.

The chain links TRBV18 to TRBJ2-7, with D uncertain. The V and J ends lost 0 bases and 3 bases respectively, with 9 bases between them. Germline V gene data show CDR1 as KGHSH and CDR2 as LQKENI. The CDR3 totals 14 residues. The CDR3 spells CASSPPVRLYEQYF. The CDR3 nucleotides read TGTGCCAGCTCACCACCGGTCAGACTCTACGAGCAGTACTTC.

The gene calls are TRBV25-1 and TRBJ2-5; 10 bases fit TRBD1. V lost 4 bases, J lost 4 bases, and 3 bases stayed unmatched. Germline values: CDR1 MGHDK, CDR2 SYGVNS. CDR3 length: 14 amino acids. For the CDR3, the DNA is TGTGCCAGCAGTGGACAGGGGGCTGGAGAGACCCAGTACTTC. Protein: CASSGQGAGETQYF.

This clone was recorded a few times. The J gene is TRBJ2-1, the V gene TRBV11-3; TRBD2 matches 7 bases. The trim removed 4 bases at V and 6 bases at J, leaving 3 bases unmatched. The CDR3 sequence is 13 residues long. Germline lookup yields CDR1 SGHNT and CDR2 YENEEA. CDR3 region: CASSSSSGNEQFF. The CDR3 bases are TGTGCCAGCAGCTCCTCTAGCGGCAATGAGCAGTTCTTC.

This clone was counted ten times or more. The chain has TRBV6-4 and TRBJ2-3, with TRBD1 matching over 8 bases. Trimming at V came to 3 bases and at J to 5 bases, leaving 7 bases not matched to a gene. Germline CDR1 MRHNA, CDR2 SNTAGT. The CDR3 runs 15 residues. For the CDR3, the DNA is TGTGCCAGCAGTGATCAACAGGGGGATTTAGATACGCAGTATTTT. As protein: CASSDQQGDLDTQYF.

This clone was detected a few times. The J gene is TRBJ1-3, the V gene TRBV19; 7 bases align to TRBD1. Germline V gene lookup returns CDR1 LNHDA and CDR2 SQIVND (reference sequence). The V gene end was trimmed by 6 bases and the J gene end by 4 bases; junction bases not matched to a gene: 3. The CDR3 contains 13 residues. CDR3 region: CASRMTGGNTIYF. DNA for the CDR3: TGTGCCAGTAGAATGACAGGGGGAAACACCATATATTTT.

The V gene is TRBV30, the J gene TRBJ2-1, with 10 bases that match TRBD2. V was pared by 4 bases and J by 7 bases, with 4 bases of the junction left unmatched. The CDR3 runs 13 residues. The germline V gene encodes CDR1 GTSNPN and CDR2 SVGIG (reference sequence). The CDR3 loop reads CAWTLAGENEQFF. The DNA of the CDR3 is TGTGCCTGGACTCTAGCGGGAGAGAATGAGCAGTTCTTC.

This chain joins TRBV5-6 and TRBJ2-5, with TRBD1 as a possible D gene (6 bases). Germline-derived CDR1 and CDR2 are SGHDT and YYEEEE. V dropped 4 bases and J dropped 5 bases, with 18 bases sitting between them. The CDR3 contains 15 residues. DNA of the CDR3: TGTGCCAGCAGCCGGCCCAGAGGGGGTCCGGAGACCCAGTACTTC. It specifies CASSRPRGGPETQYF.

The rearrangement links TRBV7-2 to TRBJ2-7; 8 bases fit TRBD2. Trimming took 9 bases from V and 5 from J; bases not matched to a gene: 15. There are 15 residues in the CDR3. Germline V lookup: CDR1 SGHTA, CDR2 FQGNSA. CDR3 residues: CASRLSGGRSHEQYF. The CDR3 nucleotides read TGTGCCAGTAGGCTGTCGGGCGGGAGGTCCCACGAGCAGTACTTC.